Listed below are T cell receptor beta chains from one sample, sequenced in a study of blood T cell repertoires in COVID-19. Produced via immunoSEQ multiplex PCR; TCRdb's table is partial and in-frame only. The sample gives tens of thousands of clones, around nine tenths of which show up once; roughly a fifth is in the top ten. Sequencing was done on a sample of peripheral blood. These receptors originate from a human donor in a cohort sampled during active COVID-19. Each CDR3 is given with its conserved first and last residue. A D gene is named only where the DNA matches it firmly. The listing skips clone size in some rows; elsewhere it reads once, few, many or a size class.

d_call	v_call	clone_size	j_call	cdr3_aa	cdr3_nt
TRBD1	TRBV25-1	-	TRBJ2-1	CASAQDRRWAEGQFF	TGTGCCAGCGCCCAGGACAGGAGATGGGCTGAGGGGCAGTTCTTC
-	TRBV7-3	-	TRBJ2-3	CASSLKGLTDTQYF	TGTGCCAGCAGCTTAAAGGGGCTCACAGATACGCAGTATTTT
-	TRBV4-3	-	TRBJ1-2	CASSQDREYNGYTF	TGCGCCAGCAGCCAAGACCGGGAGTACAATGGCTACACCTTC
-	TRBV3-1/TRBV3-2	-	TRBJ2-1	CASTRGSGTYNEQFF	TGTGCCAGCACCCGGGGTAGCGGAACCTACAATGAGCAGTTCTTC
-	TRBV6-4	-	TRBJ2-7	CASSDPRVRYEQYF	TGTGCCAGCAGTGACCCCCGTGTGAGGTACGAGCAGTACTTC
-	TRBV28	once	TRBJ2-7	CASSTYSYEQYF	TGTGCCAGCTCCACTTATTCCTACGAGCAGTACTTC
TRBD1	TRBV5-5	-	TRBJ2-7	CASSRGTGATYEQYF	TGTGCCAGCAGTCGAGGGACAGGGGCCACCTACGAGCAGTACTTC
TRBD2	TRBV6-4	-	TRBJ2-7	CARLAGGPRSYEQYF	TGTGCCAGACTAGCGGGAGGGCCACGTTCCTACGAGCAGTACTTC
TRBD2	TRBV19	-	TRBJ2-7	CASSIAGGSYEQYF	TGTGCCAGTAGTATAGCGGGAGGTTCCTACGAGCAGTACTTC
TRBD2	TRBV11-2	-	TRBJ2-5	CASSLPLAGGETQYF	TGTGCCAGCAGCTTACCACTAGCGGGAGGGGAGACCCAGTACTTC
TRBD2	TRBV3-1/TRBV3-2	once	TRBJ2-3	CASSSPLAGGREDTQYF	TGTGCCAGCAGCTCCCCCTTAGCGGGAGGTAGGGAAGATACGCAGTATTTT
-	TRBV7-2	-	TRBJ2-5	CASSSQETQYF	TGTGCCAGCAGCTCGCAAGAGACCCAGTACTTC
-	TRBV6-2/TRBV6-3	-	TRBJ1-1	CASSGMTGNTEAFF	TGTGCCAGCAGTGGGATGACAGGGAACACTGAAGCTTTCTTT
-	TRBV6-5	-	TRBJ1-4	CASRQVATNEKLFF	TGTGCCAGCAGGCAGGTTGCAACTAATGAAAAACTGTTTTTT
-	TRBV28	-	TRBJ2-7	CASSQVGGPYEQYF	TGTGCCAGCAGTCAGGTGGGAGGTCCCTACGAGCAGTACTTC
-	TRBV15	-	TRBJ1-2	CATSRDSGHIYGYTF	TGTGCCACCAGCAGAGATTCGGGACACATCTATGGCTACACCTTC
TRBD1	TRBV7-9	once	TRBJ2-7	CASSLARGYGEQYF	TGTGCCAGCAGCTTAGCCAGGGGGTACGGCGAGCAGTACTTC
-	TRBV15	-	TRBJ1-2	CATSSPPGRVGYGYTF	TGTGCCACCAGCAGTCCCCCCGGCAGGGTCGGGTATGGCTACACCTTC
-	TRBV7-2	-	TRBJ1-2	CASSPGYGYTF	TGTGCCAGCAGCCCGGGCTATGGCTACACCTTC
TRBD2	TRBV2	once	TRBJ2-5	CASSEGGAGGQETQYF	TGTGCCAGCAGTGAAGGTGGAGCGGGGGGCCAAGAGACCCAGTACTTC
TRBD1	TRBV29-1	-	TRBJ2-2	CSARRGTGYTGELFF	TGCAGCGCCCGGAGGGGGACAGGGTACACCGGGGAGCTGTTTTTT
TRBD1	TRBV7-9	-	TRBJ2-3	CASSDGTATDTQYF	TGTGCCAGCAGCGACGGGACAGCCACAGATACGCAGTATTTT
-	TRBV6-5	few	TRBJ1-1	CASSLLGGVEAFF	TGTGCCAGCAGCCTTTTAGGGGGAGTTGAAGCTTTCTTT
TRBD1	TRBV3-1/TRBV3-2	-	TRBJ1-2	CASSPRDRSNYGYTF	TGTGCCAGCAGCCCCCGGGACAGGTCGAACTATGGCTACACCTTC
TRBD1	TRBV11-3	-	TRBJ2-2	CASSSRTGGENTGELFF	TGTGCCAGCAGCAGTAGGACAGGGGGGGAGAACACCGGGGAGCTGTTTTTT
-	TRBV19	-	TRBJ2-3	CASSAHERAIDTQYF	TGTGCCAGTAGTGCTCACGAGCGGGCGATAGATACGCAGTATTTT
-	TRBV28	-	TRBJ1-1	CASNPQSPQGTEAFF	TGTGCCAGCAACCCACAGAGCCCCCAGGGCACTGAAGCTTTCTTT
TRBD2	TRBV7-2	-	TRBJ2-2	CASSPGTTYTGELFF	TGTGCCAGCAGCCCCGGGACTACATACACCGGGGAGCTGTTTTTT
TRBD2	TRBV4-3	-	TRBJ2-7	CASSQVVTSGPYEQYF	TGCGCCAGCAGCCAAGTGGTTACTAGCGGCCCCTACGAGCAGTACTTC
TRBD2	TRBV6-5	-	TRBJ2-7	CASSYGTRRNEQYF	TGTGCCAGCAGTTACGGGACTAGAAGGAACGAGCAGTACTTC
TRBD1	TRBV18	-	TRBJ1-2	CASSPGDRVYGYTF	TGTGCCAGCTCACCAGGGGACAGGGTCTATGGCTACACCTTC
TRBD1	TRBV6-5	once	TRBJ1-1	CASSIDRVDTEAFF	TGTGCCAGCAGTATCGACAGGGTCGACACTGAAGCTTTCTTT
-	TRBV2	-	TRBJ2-7	CASTNRTLGYEQYF	TGTGCCAGCACGAACAGAACACTGGGCTACGAGCAGTACTTC
TRBD2	TRBV7-2	-	TRBJ2-1	CASSPYRLAGYNEQFF	TGTGCCAGCAGCCCCTATCGACTAGCGGGCTACAATGAGCAGTTCTTC
TRBD2	TRBV6-4	once	TRBJ2-3	CASSPLSSGGTDTQYF	TGTGCCAGCAGCCCTTTATCGAGCGGGGGGACAGATACGCAGTATTTT
TRBD2	TRBV4-2	-	TRBJ2-2	CASSQAEAGVNTGELFF	TGTGCCAGCAGCCAAGCCGAAGCGGGGGTGAACACCGGGGAGCTGTTTTTT
-	TRBV11-3	-	TRBJ2-7	CASSFTYEQYF	TGTGCCAGCAGCTTTACCTACGAGCAGTACTTC
TRBD1	TRBV2	-	TRBJ2-5	CASSAGTGVGTQYF	TGTGCCAGCAGTGCCGGGACAGGGGTAGGGACCCAGTACTTC
-	TRBV9	few	TRBJ1-1	CASNPQVLVNTEAFF	TGTGCCAGCAACCCACAGGTTCTCGTCAACACTGAAGCTTTCTTT
-	TRBV10-3	-	TRBJ2-1	CAISEPSSYNEQFF	TGTGCCATCAGTGAACCGAGCTCCTACAATGAGCAGTTCTTC
TRBD1	TRBV2	-	TRBJ1-1	CASSDEGAVGTEAFF	TGTGCCAGCAGTGATGAGGGGGCGGTGGGCACTGAAGCTTTCTTT
-	TRBV6-1	-	TRBJ1-2	CASRWGQTNYGYTF	TGTGCCAGCAGATGGGGCCAAACTAACTATGGCTACACCTTC
-	TRBV3-1/TRBV3-2	-	TRBJ2-3	CASSDKSRTRRDTQYF	TGTGCCAGCAGCGACAAGTCCAGGACTCGGCGGGATACGCAGTATTTT
TRBD1	TRBV5-1	-	TRBJ1-2	CASSFLRQGASYGYTF	TGCGCCAGCAGCTTCCTCCGACAGGGGGCAAGCTATGGCTACACCTTC
-	TRBV20-1	-	TRBJ2-4	CSARQNIQYF	TGCAGTGCTAGACAGAACATTCAGTACTTC
TRBD1	TRBV6-5	-	TRBJ1-2	CASRDRVLNVGGYTF	TGTGCCAGCAGGGACAGGGTTTTGAACGTGGGTGGCTACACCTTC
TRBD1	TRBV9	-	TRBJ1-6	CASSGQGGGSPLHF	TGTGCCAGCAGCGGACAGGGGGGTGGTTCACCCCTCCACTTT
TRBD2	TRBV29-1	-	TRBJ2-3	CSVEFVRTSGSSDTQYF	TGCAGCGTTGAATTTGTGAGGACTAGCGGGAGTTCAGATACGCAGTATTTT
-	TRBV9	-	TRBJ2-7	CASSVGGRYYEQYF	TGTGCCAGCAGCGTAGGTGGCAGATACTACGAGCAGTACTTC
TRBD1	TRBV7-9	-	TRBJ1-2	CASSRDRDGYTF	TGTGCCAGCAGCCGGGACAGGGATGGCTACACCTTC
TRBD2	TRBV19	-	TRBJ2-7	CASSIYARPGLAYEQYF	TGTGCCAGTAGTATCTATGCCCGCCCGGGACTAGCCTACGAGCAGTACTTC
TRBD1	TRBV11-2	-	TRBJ1-1	CASSLRDRGQVEAFF	TGTGCCAGCAGCCTACGGGACAGGGGGCAGGTTGAAGCTTTCTTT
TRBD1	TRBV7-2	-	TRBJ1-4	CASSSRPGDRANEKLFF	TGTGCCAGCAGCTCACGTCCTGGGGACAGGGCTAATGAAAAACTGTTTTTT